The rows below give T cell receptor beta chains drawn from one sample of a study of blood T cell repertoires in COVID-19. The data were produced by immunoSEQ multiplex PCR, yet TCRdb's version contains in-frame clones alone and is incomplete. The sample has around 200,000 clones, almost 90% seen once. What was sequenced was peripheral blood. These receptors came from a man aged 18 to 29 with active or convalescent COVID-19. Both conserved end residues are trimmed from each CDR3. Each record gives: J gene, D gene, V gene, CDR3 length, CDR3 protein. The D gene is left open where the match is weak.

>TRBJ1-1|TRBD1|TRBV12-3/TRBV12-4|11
ASSPDRDTEAF
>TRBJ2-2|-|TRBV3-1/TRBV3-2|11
ASSQVSTGELF
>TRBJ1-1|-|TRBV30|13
AWMGRSPGSTEAF
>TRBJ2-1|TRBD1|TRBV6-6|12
ASSYIAGGNEQF
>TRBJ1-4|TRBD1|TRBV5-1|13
ASSAQGEGGEKLF
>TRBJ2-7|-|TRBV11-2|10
ASRPDPGPEY
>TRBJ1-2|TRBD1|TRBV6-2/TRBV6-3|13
ASSYGRGPYYGYT
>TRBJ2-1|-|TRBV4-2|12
ASSQVGDLHEQF
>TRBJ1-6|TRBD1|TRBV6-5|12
ASFTGGYNSPLH
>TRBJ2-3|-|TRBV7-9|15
ASSPTIREMETDTQY
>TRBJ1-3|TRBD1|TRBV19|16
ASSIDRGDRGSGNTIY
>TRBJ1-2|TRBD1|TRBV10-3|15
AISEMTPGTGSHGYT
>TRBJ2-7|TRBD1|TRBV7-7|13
ASSLASGTGNEQY
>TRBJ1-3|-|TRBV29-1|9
SVERGNTIY
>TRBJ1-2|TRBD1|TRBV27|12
ASSSGQGIYGYT
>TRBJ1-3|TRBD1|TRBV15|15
ATSRGWDRGTGNTIY
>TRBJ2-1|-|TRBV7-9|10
ASSLGQEAQF
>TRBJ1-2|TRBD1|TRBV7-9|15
ASSLVEGHRGRFGYT
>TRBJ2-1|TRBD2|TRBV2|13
ASKPLGGGRNEQF
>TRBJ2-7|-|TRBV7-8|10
ASSPEDYEQY
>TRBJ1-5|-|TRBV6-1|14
ASSDYRAGPSWAQH
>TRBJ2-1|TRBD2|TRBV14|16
ASSQAARTSGGEGEQF
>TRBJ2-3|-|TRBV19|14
ASSIVGTPKTDTQY
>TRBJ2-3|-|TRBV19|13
ASSISGVDSDTQY
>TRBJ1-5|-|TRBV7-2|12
ASSLGLGNQPQH
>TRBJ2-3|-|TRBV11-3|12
ASSQTNGADTQY
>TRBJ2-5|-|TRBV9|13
ASSGSGRSQETQY
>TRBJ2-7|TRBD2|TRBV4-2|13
ASSQGPSGRGEQY
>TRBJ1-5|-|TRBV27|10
ASSLSGGSQH
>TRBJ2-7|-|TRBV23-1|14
ASSQLWGDVSYEQY
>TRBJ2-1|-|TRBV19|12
ASSIQGAYNEQF
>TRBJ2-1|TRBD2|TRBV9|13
ASSVSSGQINEQF
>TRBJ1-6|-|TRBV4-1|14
ASSLKDFRENSPLH
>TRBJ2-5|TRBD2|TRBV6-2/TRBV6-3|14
ASSVKGGLAVVAQY
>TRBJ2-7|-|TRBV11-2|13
ASSLDHGIPVEQY
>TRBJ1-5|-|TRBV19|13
ASSIKGGSNQPQH
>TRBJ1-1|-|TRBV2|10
ASTPRATEAF
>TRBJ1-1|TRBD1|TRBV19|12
ASSARQGRTEAF
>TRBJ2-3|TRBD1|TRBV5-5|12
ASSLDRGTDTQY
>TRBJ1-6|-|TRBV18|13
ASSPGSSYNSPLH
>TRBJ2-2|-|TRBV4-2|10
ASSQDAGELF
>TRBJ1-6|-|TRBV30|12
AWGGHGISSPLH
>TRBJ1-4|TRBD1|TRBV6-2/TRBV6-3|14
ASSLLTGTGDEKLF
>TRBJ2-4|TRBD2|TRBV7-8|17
ASSLGRTSGRQAKNIQY
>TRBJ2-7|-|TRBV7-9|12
ASSLEDSSYEQY
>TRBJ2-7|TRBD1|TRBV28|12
ASSLTGRFYEQY
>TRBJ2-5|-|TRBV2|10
ASTQGRETQY
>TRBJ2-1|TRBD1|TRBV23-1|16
ASSQSPRTGKDCNEQF
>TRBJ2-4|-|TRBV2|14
ASSEKLVYPKNIQY
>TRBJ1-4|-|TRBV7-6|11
ASSLAQREKLF
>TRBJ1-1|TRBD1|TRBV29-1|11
SAKTGVDTEAF
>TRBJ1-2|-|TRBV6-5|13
ASSYVSGRGYGYT
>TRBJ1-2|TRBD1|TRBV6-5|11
ASSWDRSGIGT
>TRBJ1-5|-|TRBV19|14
ASSPSGGGGNQPQH
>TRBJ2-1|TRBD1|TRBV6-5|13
ASCQTGVGYNEQF
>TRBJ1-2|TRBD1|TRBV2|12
ASSKQGAPYGYT
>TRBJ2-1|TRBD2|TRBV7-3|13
ASSSGLAYYNEQF
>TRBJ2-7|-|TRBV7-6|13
ASSSQGGSSYEQY
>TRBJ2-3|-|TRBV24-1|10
ATSPGTDTQY
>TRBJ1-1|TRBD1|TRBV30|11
ASRGRFGTEAF